This T cell receptor beta chain was recovered during a study of blood T cell repertoires in COVID-19. Assay: immunoSEQ multiplex PCR; the TCRdb copy retains only in-frame clones and omits some. Among 120,000 to 150,000 clones, 82% were seen once, and the ten largest hold about 4%. The CDR3 runs 16 residues. Germline V gives CDR1 ENHRY, CDR2 SYGVKD. Trimming took 0 bases from V and 1 from J; bases not matched to a gene: 3. The sample was peripheral blood. This receptor was identified in a woman aged 80 or over with acute or convalescent COVID-19. The chain recombines TRBV10-3 with TRBJ1-1, with TRBD1 identical over 9 bases. In nucleotides, the CDR3 is TGTGCCATCAGTGAGTCCGGGGACAGGGCGAACACTGAAGCTTTCTTT. Its protein product is CAISESGDRANTEAFF.